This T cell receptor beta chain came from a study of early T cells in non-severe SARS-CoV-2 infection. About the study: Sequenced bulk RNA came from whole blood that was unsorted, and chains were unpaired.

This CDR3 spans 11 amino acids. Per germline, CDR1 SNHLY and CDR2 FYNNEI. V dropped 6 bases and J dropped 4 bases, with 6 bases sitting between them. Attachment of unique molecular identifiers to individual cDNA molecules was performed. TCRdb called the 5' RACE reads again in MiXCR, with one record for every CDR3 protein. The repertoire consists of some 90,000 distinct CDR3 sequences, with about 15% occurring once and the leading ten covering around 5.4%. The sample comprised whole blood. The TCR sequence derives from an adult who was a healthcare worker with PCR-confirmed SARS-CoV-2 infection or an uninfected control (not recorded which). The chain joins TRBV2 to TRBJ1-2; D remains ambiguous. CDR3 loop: CASRSRYGYTF. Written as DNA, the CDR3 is TGTGCCAGCAGGTCCCGCTATGGCTACACCTTC. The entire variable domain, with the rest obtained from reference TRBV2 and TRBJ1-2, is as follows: EPEVTQTPSHQVTQMGQEVILRCVPISNHLYFYWYRQILGQKVEFLVSFYNNEISEKSEIFDDQFSVERPDGSNFTLKIRSTKLEDSAMYFCASRSRYGYTFGSGTRLTVV.